This T cell receptor beta chain was recovered during a study of T cell repertoires in cytomegalovirus infection. Overall study: Both a matching HLA type and CMV infection were indicated by public TCR beta signatures. General study findings and limits: CMV carriers with the relevant HLA were identified by cumulative public TCR beta family frequency.

TCRdb re-derived calls from the reads in MiXCR, one entry per CDR3 protein. The sample records a few hundred thousand distinct CDR3 sequences, roughly an eighth being singletons. Germline CDR1 and CDR2: SGHTA and FQGNSA. The V end was cut by 5 bases, the J end by 10 bases, with 15 bases between. CDR3 size: 13 residues. The sample holds many counts of this clonotype. Antigen unknown. This TCR was recovered from a human donor in good health (CMV status not recorded). Some clones in this sample may be carry-over from other donors' samples. The sample taken for sequencing was PBMCs. The chain couples TRBV7-2 to TRBJ2-1; D is tentatively TRBD1 or TRBD2 (5 bases each). The CDR3, as DNA: TGTGCCAGCAGCACCGGGGCGATTTCAGAGCAGTTCTTC. This encodes CASSTGAISEQFF.